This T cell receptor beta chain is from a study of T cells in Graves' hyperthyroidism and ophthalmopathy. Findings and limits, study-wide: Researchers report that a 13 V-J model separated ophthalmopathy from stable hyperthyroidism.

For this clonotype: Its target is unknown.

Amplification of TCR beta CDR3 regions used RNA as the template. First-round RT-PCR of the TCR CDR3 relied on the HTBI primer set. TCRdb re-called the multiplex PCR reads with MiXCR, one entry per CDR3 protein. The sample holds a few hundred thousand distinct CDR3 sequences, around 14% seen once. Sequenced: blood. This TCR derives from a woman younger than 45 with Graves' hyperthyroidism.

CDR3 bases: TGTGCCAGCAGGCGACCGGGACAGGGGGCTAGTGAGCAGTTCTTC. Amino acids: CASRRPGQGASEQFF. This chain uses TRBV11-2 with TRBJ2-1; 12 bases agree with TRBD1. V gave up 6 bases and J gave up 9 bases; unmatched junction bases: 9. Germline assignment: CDR1 SGHAT and CDR2 FQNNGV. The CDR3 covers 15 residues.